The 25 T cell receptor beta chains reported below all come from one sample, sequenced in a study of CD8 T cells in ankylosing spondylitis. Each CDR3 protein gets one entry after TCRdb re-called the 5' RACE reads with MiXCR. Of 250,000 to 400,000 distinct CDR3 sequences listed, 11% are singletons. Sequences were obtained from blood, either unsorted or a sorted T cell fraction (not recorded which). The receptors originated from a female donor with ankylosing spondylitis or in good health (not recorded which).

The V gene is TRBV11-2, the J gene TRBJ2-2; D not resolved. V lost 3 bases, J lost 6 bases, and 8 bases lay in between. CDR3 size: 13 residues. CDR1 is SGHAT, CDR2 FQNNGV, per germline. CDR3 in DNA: TGTGCCAGCAGCTTGACCGTAGCCGGGGAGCTGTTTTTT. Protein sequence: CASSLTVAGELFF.

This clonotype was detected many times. CDR3 in amino acids: CASSQGDRADQPQHF. The CDR3 DNA is TGTGCCAGCAGCCAAGGGGACAGGGCGGATCAGCCCCAGCATTTT. The rearrangement links TRBV3-1 to TRBJ1-5; 9 bases align to TRBD1. Germline V gives CDR1 LGHDT, CDR2 YNNKEL (reference sequence). The CDR3 has 15 residues. Unmatched junction bases numbered 3, after V lost 1 base and J lost 5 bases.

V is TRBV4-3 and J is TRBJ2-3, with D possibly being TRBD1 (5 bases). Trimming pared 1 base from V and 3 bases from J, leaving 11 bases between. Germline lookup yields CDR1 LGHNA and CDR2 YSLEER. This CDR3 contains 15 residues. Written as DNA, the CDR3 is TGCGCCAGCAGCCAAGTTTACCCAGGGACAGATACGCAGTATTTT. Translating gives CASSQVYPGTDTQYF.

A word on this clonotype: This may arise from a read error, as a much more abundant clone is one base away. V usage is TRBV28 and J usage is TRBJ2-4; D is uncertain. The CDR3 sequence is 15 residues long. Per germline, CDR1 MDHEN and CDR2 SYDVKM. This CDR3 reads CASSLYMQETNTQYF. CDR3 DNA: TGTGCCAGCAGTTTATATATGCAGGAGACAAACACTCAGTACTTC.

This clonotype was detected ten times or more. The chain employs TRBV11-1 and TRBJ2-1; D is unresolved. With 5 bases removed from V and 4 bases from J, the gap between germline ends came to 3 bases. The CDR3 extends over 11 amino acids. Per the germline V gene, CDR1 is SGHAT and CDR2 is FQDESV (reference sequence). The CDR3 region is CASSGYNEQFF. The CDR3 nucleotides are TGTGCCAGCAGCGGTTACAATGAGCAGTTCTTC.

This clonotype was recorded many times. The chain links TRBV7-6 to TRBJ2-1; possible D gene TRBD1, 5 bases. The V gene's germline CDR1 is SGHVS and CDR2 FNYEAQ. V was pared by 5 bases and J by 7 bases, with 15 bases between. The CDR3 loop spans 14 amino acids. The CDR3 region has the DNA TGTGCCAGCAGCCTCCTGGGGCCAACTAATGAGCAGTTCTTC. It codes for CASSLLGPTNEQFF.

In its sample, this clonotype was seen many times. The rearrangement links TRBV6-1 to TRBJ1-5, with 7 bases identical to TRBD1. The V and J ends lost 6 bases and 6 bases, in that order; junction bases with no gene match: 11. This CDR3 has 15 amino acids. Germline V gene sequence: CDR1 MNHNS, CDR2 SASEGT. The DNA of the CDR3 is TGTGCCAGCAGCCTCTTTGACAGGGAAGGTCAGCCCCAGCATTTT. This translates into CASSLFDREGQPQHF.

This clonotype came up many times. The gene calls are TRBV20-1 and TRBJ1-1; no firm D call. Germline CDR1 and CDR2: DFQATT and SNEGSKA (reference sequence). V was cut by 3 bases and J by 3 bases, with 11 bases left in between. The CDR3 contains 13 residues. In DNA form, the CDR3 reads TGCAGTGCTAGTTGGGGTGCGGACACTGAAGCTTTCTTT. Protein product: CSASWGADTEAFF.

CDR3 nucleotide sequence: TGTGCCAGCAGCCAATTCGGGGGGACAACAGATACGCAGTATTTT. This encodes CASSQFGGTTDTQYF. The rearrangement uses TRBV3-1 and TRBJ2-3, with D maybe TRBD2 (7 bases). Trimming cost V 2 bases and J 3 bases, with 12 bases left between them. Germline CDR1 reads LGHDT; CDR2 reads YNNKEL (reference sequence). This CDR3 has 15 residues.

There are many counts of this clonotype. The CDR3 coding sequence is TGTGCCAGCAGGTCGGGACACCCGCTTGAAGCTTTCTTT. It translates to CASRSGHPLEAFF. The rearrangement links TRBV6-1 to TRBJ1-1; possibly TRBD1 for D (6 bases). V lost 6 bases, J lost 7 bases, and 15 bases lay in between. Germline CDR1 MNHNS, CDR2 SASEGT. The CDR3 loop spans 13 amino acids.

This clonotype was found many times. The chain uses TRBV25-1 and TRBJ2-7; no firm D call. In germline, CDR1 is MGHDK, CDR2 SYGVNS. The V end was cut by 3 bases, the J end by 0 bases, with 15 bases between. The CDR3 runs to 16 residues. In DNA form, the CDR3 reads TGTGCCAGCAGTGATCGTGTTTCGAGGCACTCCTACGAGCAGTACTTC. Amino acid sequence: CASSDRVSRHSYEQYF.

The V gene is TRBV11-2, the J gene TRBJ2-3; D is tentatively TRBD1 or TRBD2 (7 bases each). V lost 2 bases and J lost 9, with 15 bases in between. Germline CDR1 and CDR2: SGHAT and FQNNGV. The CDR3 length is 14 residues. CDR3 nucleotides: TGTGCCAGCAGCTTATTTGGGGGGGACAGCACGCAGTATTTT. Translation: CASSLFGGDSTQYF. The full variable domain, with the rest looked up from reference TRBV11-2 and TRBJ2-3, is EAGVAQSPRYKIIEKRQSVAFWCNPISGHATLYWYQQILGQGPKLLIQFQNNGVVDDSQLPKDRFSAERLKGVDSTLKIQPAKLEDSAVYLCASSLFGGDSTQYFGPGTRLTVL.

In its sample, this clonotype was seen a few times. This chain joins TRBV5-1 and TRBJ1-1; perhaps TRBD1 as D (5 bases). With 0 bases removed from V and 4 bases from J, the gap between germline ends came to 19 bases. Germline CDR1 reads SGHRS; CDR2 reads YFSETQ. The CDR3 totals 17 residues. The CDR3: CASSLGSAGGVGTEAFF. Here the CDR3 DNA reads TGCGCCAGCAGCTTGGGTTCGGCAGGAGGGGTGGGCACTGAAGCTTTCTTT.

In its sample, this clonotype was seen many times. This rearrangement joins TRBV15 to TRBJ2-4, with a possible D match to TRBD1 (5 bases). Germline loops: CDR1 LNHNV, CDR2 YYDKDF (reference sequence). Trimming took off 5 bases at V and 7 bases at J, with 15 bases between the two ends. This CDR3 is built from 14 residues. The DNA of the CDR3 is TGTGCCACCAGCCCTCCCACAGGTTTTAACATTCAGTACTTC. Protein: CATSPPTGFNIQYF.

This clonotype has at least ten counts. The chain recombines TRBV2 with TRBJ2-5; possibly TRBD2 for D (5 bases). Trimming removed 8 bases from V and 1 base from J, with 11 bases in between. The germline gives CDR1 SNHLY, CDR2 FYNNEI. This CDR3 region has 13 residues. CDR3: CASQARVQETQYF. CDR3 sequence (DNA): TGTGCCAGCCAAGCGAGGGTCCAAGAGACCCAGTACTTC. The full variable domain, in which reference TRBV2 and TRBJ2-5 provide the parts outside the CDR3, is EPEVTQTPSHQVTQMGQEVILRCVPISNHLYFYWYRQILGQKVEFLVSFYNNEISEKSEIFDDQFSVERPDGSNFTLKIRSTKLEDSAMYFCASQARVQETQYFGPGTRLLVL.

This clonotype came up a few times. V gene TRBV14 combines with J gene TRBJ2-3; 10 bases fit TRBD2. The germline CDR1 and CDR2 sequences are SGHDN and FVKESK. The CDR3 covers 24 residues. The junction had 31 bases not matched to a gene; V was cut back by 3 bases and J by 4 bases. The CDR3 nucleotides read TGTGCCAGCAGCCACCCGACGAAAACCGGACTAGCGGAAAATCAAGGGGTGAGGTCAGATACGCAGTATTTT. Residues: CASSHPTKTGLAENQGVRSDTQYF.

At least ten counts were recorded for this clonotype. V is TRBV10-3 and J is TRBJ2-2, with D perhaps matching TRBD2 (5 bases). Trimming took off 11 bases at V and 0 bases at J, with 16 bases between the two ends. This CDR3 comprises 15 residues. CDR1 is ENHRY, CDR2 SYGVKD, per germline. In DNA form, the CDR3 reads TGTGCCGCCGGACCCGGGATGCCGAACACCGGGGAGCTGTTTTTT. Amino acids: CAAGPGMPNTGELFF.

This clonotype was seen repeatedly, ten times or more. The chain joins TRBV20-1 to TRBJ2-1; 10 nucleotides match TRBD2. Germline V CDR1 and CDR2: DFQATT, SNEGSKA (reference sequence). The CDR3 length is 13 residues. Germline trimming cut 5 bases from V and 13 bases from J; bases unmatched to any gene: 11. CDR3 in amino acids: CSALTTSGPLQFF. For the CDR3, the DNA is TGCAGTGCTTTAACGACTAGCGGGCCTCTCCAGTTCTTC.

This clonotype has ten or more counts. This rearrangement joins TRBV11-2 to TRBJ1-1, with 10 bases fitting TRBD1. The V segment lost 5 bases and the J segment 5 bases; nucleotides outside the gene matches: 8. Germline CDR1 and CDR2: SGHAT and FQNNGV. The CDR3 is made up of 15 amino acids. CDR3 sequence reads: CASSRDRGHGTEAFF. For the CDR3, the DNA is TGTGCCAGCAGCCGGGACAGGGGTCACGGTACTGAAGCTTTCTTT. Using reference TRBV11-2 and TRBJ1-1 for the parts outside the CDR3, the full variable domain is EAGVAQSPRYKIIEKRQSVAFWCNPISGHATLYWYQQILGQGPKLLIQFQNNGVVDDSQLPKDRFSAERLKGVDSTLKIQPAKLEDSAVYLCASSRDRGHGTEAFFGQGTRLTVV.

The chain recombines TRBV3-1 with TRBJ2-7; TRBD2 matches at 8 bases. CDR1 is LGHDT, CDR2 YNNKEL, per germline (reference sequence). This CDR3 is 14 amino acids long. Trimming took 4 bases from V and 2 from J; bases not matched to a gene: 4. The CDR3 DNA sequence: TGTGCCAGCAGCCCCCAACTAGCGGCCTACGAGCAGTACTTC. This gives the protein CASSPQLAAYEQYF.

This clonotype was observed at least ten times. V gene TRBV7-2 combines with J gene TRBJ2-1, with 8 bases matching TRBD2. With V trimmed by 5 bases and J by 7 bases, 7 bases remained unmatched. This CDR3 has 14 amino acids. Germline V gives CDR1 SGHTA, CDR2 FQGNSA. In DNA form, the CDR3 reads TGTGCCAGCAGCCCGGGGGGGATGACTAATGAGCAGTTCTTC. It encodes CASSPGGMTNEQFF. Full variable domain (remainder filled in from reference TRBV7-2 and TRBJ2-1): GAGVSQSPSNKVTEKGKDVELRCDPISGHTALYWYRQSLGQGLEFLIYFQGNSAPDKSGLPSDRFSAERTGGSVSTLTIQRTQQEDSAVYLCASSPGGMTNEQFFGPGTRLTVL.

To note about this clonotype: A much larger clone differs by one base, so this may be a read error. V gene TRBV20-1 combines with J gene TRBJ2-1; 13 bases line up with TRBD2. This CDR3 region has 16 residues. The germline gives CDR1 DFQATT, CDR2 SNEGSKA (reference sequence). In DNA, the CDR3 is TGCTGTGCGACGGGGGTGACTAGCGGGGGGCATGATGAGCAGTTCTTC. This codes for CCATGVTSGGHDEQFF.

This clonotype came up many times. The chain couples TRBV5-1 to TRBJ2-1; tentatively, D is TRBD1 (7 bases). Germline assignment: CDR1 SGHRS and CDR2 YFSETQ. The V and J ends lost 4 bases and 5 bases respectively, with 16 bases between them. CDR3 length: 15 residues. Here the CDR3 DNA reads TGCGCCAGCAGCCCCCGGAGGGGGCGAGACAATGAGCAGTTCTTC. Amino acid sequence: CASSPRRGRDNEQFF.

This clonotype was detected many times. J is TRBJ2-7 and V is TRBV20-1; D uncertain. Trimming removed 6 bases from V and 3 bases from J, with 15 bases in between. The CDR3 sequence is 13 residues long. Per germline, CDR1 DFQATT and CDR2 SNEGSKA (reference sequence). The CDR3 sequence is CSAPPTNVYEQYF. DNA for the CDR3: TGCAGTGCCCCCCCCACGAACGTCTACGAGCAGTACTTC.

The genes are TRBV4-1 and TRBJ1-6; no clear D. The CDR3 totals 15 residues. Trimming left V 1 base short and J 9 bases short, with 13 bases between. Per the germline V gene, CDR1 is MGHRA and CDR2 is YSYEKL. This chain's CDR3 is CASSQVEPWGSPLHF. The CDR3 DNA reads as TGCGCCAGCAGCCAAGTCGAACCGTGGGGTTCACCCCTCCACTTT.